Below, one T cell receptor beta chain is given with its context. The germline V gene has CDR1 SGHNT and CDR2 YYREEE (reference sequence). The length of the CDR3 is 16 residues. V shed 0 bases and J 5 bases; nucleotides not matched to a gene: 7. The data were produced by immunoSEQ multiplex PCR, yet TCRdb's version contains in-frame clones alone and is incomplete. This table holds a few hundred thousand clones, around 80% found once. The data originate from a study of shared clonotypes between healthy human individuals. Donors, healthy HIV-negative adults, lacked recent acute infections or vaccinations. Every donor, a Caucasian adult, lived in Nashville, Tennessee.

The clonotype comes from a woman aged 40 to 50 in good health. Some clones in this sample may be carry-over from other donors' samples. This chain joins TRBV5-4 and TRBJ2-2; 7 bases are shared with TRBD2. What was sequenced was PBMCs. This CDR3 is CASSLELVGGTGELFF. CDR3 bases: TGTGCCAGCAGCTTGGAACTAGTGGGGGGGACCGGGGAGCTGTTTTTT.